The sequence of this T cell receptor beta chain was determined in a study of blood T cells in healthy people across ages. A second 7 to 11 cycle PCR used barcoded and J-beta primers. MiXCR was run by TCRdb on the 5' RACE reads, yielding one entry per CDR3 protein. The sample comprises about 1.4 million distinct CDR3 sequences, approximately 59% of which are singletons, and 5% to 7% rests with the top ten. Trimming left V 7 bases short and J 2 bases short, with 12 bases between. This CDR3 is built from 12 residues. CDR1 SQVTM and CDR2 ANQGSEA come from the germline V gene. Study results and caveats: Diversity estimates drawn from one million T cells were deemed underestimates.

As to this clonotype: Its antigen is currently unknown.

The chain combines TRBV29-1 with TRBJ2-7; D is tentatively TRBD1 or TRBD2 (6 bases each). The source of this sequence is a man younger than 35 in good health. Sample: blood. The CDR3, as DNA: TGCAGCGCTAAGGAGGGGGCCTACGAGCAGTACTTC. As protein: CSAKEGAYEQYF.